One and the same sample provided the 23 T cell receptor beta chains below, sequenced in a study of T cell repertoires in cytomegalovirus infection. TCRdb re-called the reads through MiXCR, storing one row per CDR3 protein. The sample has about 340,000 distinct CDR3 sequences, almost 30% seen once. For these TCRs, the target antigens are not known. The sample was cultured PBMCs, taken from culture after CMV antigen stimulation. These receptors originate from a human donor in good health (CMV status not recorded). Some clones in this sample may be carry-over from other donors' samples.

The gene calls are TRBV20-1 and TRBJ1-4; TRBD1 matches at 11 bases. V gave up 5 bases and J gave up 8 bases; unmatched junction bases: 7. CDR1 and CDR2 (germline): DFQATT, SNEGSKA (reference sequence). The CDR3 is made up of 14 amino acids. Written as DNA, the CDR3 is TGCAGTGCTGGACAGGGGGCAAGTAGGGAAAAACTGTTTTTT. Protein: CSAGQGASREKLFF.

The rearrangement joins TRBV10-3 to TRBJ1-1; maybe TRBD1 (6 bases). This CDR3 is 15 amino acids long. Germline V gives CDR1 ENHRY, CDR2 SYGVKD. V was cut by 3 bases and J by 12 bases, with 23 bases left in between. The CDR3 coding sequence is TGTGCCATCAGTGATCGTGTACAGGGTCGGTTCGAGTCTTTCTTT. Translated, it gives CAISDRVQGRFESFF.

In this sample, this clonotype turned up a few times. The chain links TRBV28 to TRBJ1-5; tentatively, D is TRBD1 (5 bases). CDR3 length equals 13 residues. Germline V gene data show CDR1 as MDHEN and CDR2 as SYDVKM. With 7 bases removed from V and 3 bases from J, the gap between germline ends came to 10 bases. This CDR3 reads CASMRGNNQPQHF. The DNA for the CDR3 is TGTGCCAGCATGAGGGGAAACAATCAGCCCCAGCATTTT.

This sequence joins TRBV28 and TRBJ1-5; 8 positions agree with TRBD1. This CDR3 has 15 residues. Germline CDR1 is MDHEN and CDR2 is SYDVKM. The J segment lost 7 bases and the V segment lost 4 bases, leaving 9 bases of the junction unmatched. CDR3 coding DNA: TGTGCCAGCAGTTCCGGACAGGGAAGTGCCCAGCCCCAGCATTTT. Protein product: CASSSGQGSAQPQHF.

CDR3 amino acids: CASSLQTGGNQPQHF. CDR3 sequence (DNA): TGTGCCAGCAGTTTACAGACAGGGGGTAATCAGCCCCAGCATTTT. V and J are TRBV27 and TRBJ1-5; 9 bases are a match to TRBD1. V dropped 2 bases and J dropped 4; count of bases not matched to a gene: 3. Germline lookup yields CDR1 MNHEY and CDR2 SMNVEV (reference sequence). The CDR3 length is 15 residues.

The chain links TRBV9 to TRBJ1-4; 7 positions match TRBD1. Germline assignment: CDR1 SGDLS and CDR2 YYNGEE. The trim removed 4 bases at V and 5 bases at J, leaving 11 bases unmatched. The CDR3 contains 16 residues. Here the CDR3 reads CASSPHPGTDNEKLFF. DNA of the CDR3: TGTGCCAGCAGCCCCCATCCCGGGACAGACAATGAAAAACTGTTTTTT. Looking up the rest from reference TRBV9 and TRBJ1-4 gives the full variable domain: DSGVTQTPKHLITATGQRVTLRCSPRSGDLSVYWYQQSLDQGLQFLIQYYNGEERAKGNILERFSAQQFPDLHSELNLSSLELGDSALYFCASSPHPGTDNEKLFFGSGTQLSVL.

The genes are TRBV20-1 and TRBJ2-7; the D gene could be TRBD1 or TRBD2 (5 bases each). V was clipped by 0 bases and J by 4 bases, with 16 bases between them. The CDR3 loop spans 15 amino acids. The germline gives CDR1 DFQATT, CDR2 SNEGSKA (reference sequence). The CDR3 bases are TGCAGTGCTAGAGATTGGACCCGGGGCACTTACGAGCAGTACTTC. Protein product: CSARDWTRGTYEQYF.

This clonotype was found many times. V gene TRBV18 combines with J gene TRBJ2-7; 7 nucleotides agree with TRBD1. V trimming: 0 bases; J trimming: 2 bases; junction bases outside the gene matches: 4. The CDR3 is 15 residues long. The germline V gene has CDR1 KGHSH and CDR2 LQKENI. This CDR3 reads CASSPPRDRTYEQYF. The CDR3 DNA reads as TGTGCCAGCTCACCACCCAGGGACAGAACCTACGAGCAGTACTTC.

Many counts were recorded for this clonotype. CDR3 loop: CASSWDSLNTEAFF. The DNA of the CDR3 is TGTGCCAGCAGTTGGGACAGTCTGAACACTGAAGCTTTCTTT. This chain uses TRBV28 with TRBJ1-1; 7 bases are shared with TRBD1. Trimming took 4 bases from V and 0 from J; bases not matched to a gene: 2. There are 14 residues in the CDR3. CDR1 and CDR2 (germline): MDHEN, SYDVKM.

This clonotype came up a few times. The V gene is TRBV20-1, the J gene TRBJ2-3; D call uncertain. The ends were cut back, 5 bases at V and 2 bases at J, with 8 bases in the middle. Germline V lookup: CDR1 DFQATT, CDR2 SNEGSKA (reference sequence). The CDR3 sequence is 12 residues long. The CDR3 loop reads CSAQPITDTQYF. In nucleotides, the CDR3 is TGCAGTGCTCAACCGATCACAGATACGCAGTATTTT.

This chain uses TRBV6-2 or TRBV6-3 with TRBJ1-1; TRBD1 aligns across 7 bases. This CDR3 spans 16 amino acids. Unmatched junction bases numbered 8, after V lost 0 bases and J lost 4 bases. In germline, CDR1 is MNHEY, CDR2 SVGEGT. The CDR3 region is CASSYSRTGVVTEAFF. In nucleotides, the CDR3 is TGTGCCAGCAGTTACTCGCGAACAGGGGTGGTCACTGAAGCTTTCTTT.

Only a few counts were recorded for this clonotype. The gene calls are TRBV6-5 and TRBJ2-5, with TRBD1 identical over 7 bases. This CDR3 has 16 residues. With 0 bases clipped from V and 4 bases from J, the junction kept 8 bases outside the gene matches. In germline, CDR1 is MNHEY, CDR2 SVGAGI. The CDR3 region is CASSYSNRGFGETQYF. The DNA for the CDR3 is TGTGCCAGCAGTTACTCGAACAGGGGCTTTGGAGAGACCCAGTACTTC.

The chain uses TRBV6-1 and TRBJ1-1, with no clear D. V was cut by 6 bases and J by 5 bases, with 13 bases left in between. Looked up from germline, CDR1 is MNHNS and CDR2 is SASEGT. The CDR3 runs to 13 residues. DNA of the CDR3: TGTGCCAGCAGCCCACAAGGGCGAACTGAAGCTTTCTTT. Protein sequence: CASSPQGRTEAFF.

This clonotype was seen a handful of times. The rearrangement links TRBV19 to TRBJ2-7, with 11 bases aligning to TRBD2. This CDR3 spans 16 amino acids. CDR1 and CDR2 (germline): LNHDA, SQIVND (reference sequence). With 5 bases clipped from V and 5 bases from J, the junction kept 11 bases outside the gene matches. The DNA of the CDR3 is TGTGCCAGTAGTCCTCCGGGACTAGCGGCCTTGGACGAGCAGTACTTC. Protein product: CASSPPGLAALDEQYF.

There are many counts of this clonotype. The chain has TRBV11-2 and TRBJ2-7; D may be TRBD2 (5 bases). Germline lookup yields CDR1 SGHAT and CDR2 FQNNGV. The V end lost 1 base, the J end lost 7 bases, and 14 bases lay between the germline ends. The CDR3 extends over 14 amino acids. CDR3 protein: CASSLVRGALEQYF. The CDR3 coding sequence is TGTGCCAGCAGCTTAGTTCGGGGTGCCCTGGAGCAGTACTTC.

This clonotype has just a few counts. CDR3 loop: CASSLKWVNTEAFF. CDR3 in DNA: TGTGCCAGCAGTCTTAAGTGGGTGAACACTGAAGCTTTCTTT. The V gene is TRBV6-2 or TRBV6-3, the J gene TRBJ1-1; D unresolved. CDR3 length: 14 amino acids. Between the trimmed V and J ends, which lost 5 bases and 0 bases, there was a span of 10 bases. The germline CDR1 and CDR2 sequences are MNHEY and SVGEGT.

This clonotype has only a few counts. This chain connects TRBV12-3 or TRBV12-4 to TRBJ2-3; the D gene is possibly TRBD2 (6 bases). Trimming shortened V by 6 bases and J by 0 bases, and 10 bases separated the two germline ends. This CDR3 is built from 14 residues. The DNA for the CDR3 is TGTGCCAGCAGGGGACTTACTAGCACAGATACGCAGTATTTT. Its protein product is CASRGLTSTDTQYF.

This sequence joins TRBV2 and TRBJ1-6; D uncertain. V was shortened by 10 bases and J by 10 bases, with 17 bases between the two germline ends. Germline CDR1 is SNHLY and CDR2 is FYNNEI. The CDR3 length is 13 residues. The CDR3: CATLPGVSSPLHF. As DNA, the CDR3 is TGTGCCACCCTTCCGGGTGTCAGCTCACCCCTCCACTTT.

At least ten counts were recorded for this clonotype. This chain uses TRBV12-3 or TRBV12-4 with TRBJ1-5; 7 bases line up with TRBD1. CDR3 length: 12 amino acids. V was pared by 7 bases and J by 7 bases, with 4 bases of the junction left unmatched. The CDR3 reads CASNEQGQPQHF. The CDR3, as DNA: TGTGCCAGCAATGAACAGGGGCAGCCCCAGCATTTT.

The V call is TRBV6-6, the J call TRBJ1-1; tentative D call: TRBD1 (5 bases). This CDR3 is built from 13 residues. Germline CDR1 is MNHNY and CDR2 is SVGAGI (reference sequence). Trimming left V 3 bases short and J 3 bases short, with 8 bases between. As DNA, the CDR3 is TGTGCCAGCAGTTATGACAGCTACACTGAAGCTTTCTTT. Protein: CASSYDSYTEAFF.

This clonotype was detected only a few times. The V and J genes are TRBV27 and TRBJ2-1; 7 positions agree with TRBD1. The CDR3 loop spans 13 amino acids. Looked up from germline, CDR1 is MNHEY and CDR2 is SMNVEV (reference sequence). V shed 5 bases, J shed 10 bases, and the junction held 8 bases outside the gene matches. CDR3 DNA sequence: TGTGCCAGCAGTCCGGGACAGCCCTTGGAGCAGTTCTTC. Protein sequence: CASSPGQPLEQFF.

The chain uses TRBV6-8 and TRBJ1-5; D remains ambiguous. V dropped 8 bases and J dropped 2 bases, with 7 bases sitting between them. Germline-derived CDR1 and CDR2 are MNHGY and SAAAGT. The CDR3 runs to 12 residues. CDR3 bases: TGTGCCAGCGGTAGCGGCAATCAGCCCCAGCATTTT. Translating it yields CASGSGNQPQHF.

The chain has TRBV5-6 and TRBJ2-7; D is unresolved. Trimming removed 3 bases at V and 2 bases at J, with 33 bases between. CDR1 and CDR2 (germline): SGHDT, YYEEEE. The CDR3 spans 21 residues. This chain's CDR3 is CASSSFLVGEDPSPLAYEQYF. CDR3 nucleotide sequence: TGTGCCAGCAGCTCCTTCCTGGTTGGAGAAGACCCCTCTCCCCTTGCCTACGAGCAGTACTTC.